The 29 T cell receptor beta chains in this list originate from one sample, sequenced in a study of T cells in Graves' hyperthyroidism and ophthalmopathy. RNA transcripts were the template for amplifying TCR beta CDR3 regions. The TCR CDR3 first-round RT-PCR relied on the HTBI primer set. TCRdb ran MiXCR on the multiplex PCR reads and lists one entry per CDR3 protein. The top ten hold 31% of the sample, which has nearly 750,000 distinct CDR3 sequences, roughly a third seen once. The sample comprised blood. Source of these receptors: a woman between 35 and 50 years old with Graves' hyperthyroidism.

This sequence joins TRBV7-2 and TRBJ2-7, with 8 bases identical to TRBD2. CDR1 is SGHTA, CDR2 FQGNSA, per germline. The CDR3 spans 15 residues. The trim removed 8 bases at V and 5 bases at J, leaving 14 bases unmatched. CDR3 nucleotides: TGTGCCAGCCACGACGGGAGCGGGAGCTGGAACGAGCAGTACTTC. It encodes CASHDGSGSWNEQYF.

V and J are TRBV25-1 and TRBJ1-6; D uncertain. CDR3 size: 18 residues. Germline-derived CDR1 and CDR2 are MGHDK and SYGVNS. The V gene lost 4 bases and the J gene lost 9 bases, with 25 bases spanning the gap. Written as DNA, the CDR3 is TGTGCCAGCAGTGCTAGAGATCTGATATTGTACGAGCGTTCACCCCTCCACTTT. It is translated as CASSARDLILYERSPLHF.

The chain couples TRBV29-1 to TRBJ2-3, with TRBD2 matching 11 bases. Per germline, CDR1 SQVTM and CDR2 ANQGSEA. V dropped 8 bases and J dropped 2; count of bases not matched to a gene: 12. The CDR3 contains 16 residues. Here the CDR3 reads CSLGGLAGGITDTQYF. CDR3 bases: TGCAGCCTTGGGGGGTTAGCGGGGGGGATCACAGATACGCAGTATTTT.

A note on this clonotype: The final CDR3 position lacks the conserved phenylalanine or tryptophan, pointing to a likely read error. The DNA is left out, because the CDR3 cannot be placed on it with certainty; the CDR3 is given as TCRdb lists it. The rearrangement uses TRBV7-9 and TRBJ1-4. The germline V gene has CDR1 SEHNR and CDR2 FQNEAQ (reference sequence). The length of the CDR3 is 8 amino acids, counting both ends. The CDR3 spells CASSLGLV.

The chain couples TRBV11-2 to TRBJ1-5; D is ambiguous. V lost 3 bases and J lost 4, with 10 bases in between. Germline values: CDR1 SGHAT, CDR2 FQNNGV. This CDR3 contains 14 residues. The CDR3 protein is CASSFGPVNQPQHF. CDR3 coding DNA: TGTGCCAGCAGCTTTGGCCCCGTAAATCAGCCCCAGCATTTT.

CDR3 DNA sequence: TGTGCCAGCTCACCACCGGCCCTAAATTCACCCCTCCACTTT. Its protein is CASSPPALNSPLHF. The chain carries TRBV7-2 and TRBJ1-6; D is unresolved. Per germline, CDR1 SGHTA and CDR2 FQGNSA. The CDR3 extends over 14 amino acids. V dropped 8 bases and J dropped 7 bases, with 15 bases sitting between them. Drawing the rest from reference TRBV7-2 and TRBJ1-6, the complete variable domain is GAGVSQSPSNKVTEKGKDVELRCDPISGHTALYWYRQSLGQGLEFLIYFQGNSAPDKSGLPSDRFSAERTGGSVSTLTIQRTQQEDSAVYLCASSPPALNSPLHFGNGTRLTVT.

This clonotype was seen at least ten times. CDR3 DNA sequence: TGTGCCAGTAGTTCCGGGAAGGGAGTCCGAAAACTGTTTTTT. This translates into CASSSGKGVRKLFF. The rearrangement uses TRBV19 and TRBJ1-4, with D hard to call. Germline V gene sequence: CDR1 LNHDA, CDR2 SQIVND (reference sequence). The V end was cut by 5 bases, the J end by 10 bases, with 17 bases between. This CDR3 region has 14 residues.

The chain uses TRBV19 and TRBJ2-7; no clear D. V was pared by 3 bases and J by 3 bases, with 12 bases between. Per the germline V gene, CDR1 is LNHDA and CDR2 is SQIVND (reference sequence). This CDR3 has 14 residues. The DNA of the CDR3 is TGTGCCAGTAGTATGGGTGCCAGTGGCTACGAGCAGTACTTC. Amino acids: CASSMGASGYEQYF.

This clonotype was found many times. The V and J genes are TRBV7-6 and TRBJ2-7; TRBD2 aligns across 11 bases. CDR3 length equals 14 residues. Germline lookup yields CDR1 SGHVS and CDR2 FNYEAQ. J was trimmed by 7 bases and V by 2 bases; bases with no gene match: 4. CDR3 DNA sequence: TGTGCCAGCAGCTTACTAGCGGGAGGAGGAGAGCAGTACTTC. This gives the protein CASSLLAGGGEQYF.

In its sample, this clonotype was seen a few times. Germline is not matched at one junction end, which may reflect a read error. This sequence joins TRBV5-1 and TRBJ2-7, with D perhaps matching TRBD2 (6 bases). CDR3 length: 15 residues. Germline lookup yields CDR1 SGHRS and CDR2 YFSETQ. CDR3 in amino acids: CASSPDGGISYEQYF. The CDR3 DNA sequence: TGTGCCAGCAGCCCAGACGGAGGGATCTCCTACGAGCAGTACTTC.

This clonotype showed up just a few times. This rearrangement joins TRBV19 to TRBJ2-2; D unresolved. CDR3 size: 16 residues. Per germline, CDR1 LNHDA and CDR2 SQIVND (reference sequence). With 5 bases removed from V and 1 base from J, the gap between germline ends came to 14 bases. The CDR3 DNA reads as TGTGCCAGTAGTGCCCTCGAGGCGGAGAACACCGGGGAGCTGTTTTTT. Translated, it gives CASSALEAENTGELFF.

The CDR3 loop is CSASGSVEQYF. CDR3 coding DNA: TGCAGTGCTAGCGGGAGCGTCGAGCAGTACTTC. This chain links TRBV20-1 with TRBJ2-7; perhaps TRBD2 as D (6 bases). Trimming shortened V by 3 bases and J by 6 bases, and 9 bases separated the two germline ends. CDR1 is DFQATT, CDR2 SNEGSKA, per germline (reference sequence). The CDR3 is 11 amino acids.

This clonotype was seen ten or more times. J is TRBJ2-2 and V is TRBV7-9; D unresolved. The CDR3 spans 13 residues. CDR1 SEHNR and CDR2 FQNEAQ come from the germline V gene (reference sequence). Trimming shortened V by 4 bases and J by 4 bases, and 7 bases separated the two germline ends. The CDR3 reads CASSSSPTGELFF. The DNA of the CDR3 is TGTGCCAGCAGCTCATCGCCCACCGGGGAGCTGTTTTTT.

The V and J genes are TRBV7-9 and TRBJ1-2; 9 bases map to TRBD1. CDR3 length: 15 residues. With V trimmed by 8 bases and J by 6 bases, 13 bases remained unmatched. Germline V lookup: CDR1 SEHNR, CDR2 FQNEAQ (reference sequence). CDR3 protein: CASEGTGLNTDGYTF. CDR3 coding DNA: TGTGCCAGCGAGGGGACAGGGTTGAACACTGATGGCTACACCTTC.

This clonotype has ten or more counts. J is TRBJ2-7 and V is TRBV25-1; tentatively, D is TRBD2 (6 bases). Between the trimmed V and J ends, which lost 9 bases and 4 bases, there was a span of 10 bases. CDR3 length: 11 amino acids. Germline values: CDR1 MGHDK, CDR2 SYGVNS. The CDR3 sequence is CASNSGYEQYF. CDR3 DNA sequence: TGTGCCAGTAATAGCGGTTACGAGCAGTACTTC.

The V call is TRBV10-3, the J call TRBJ2-7, with 7 bases lining up with TRBD1. CDR1 and CDR2 (germline): ENHRY, SYGVKD. With V trimmed by 5 bases and J by 10 bases, 8 bases remained unmatched. The CDR3 covers 12 residues. CDR3: CAISTDRSNQYF. The CDR3 DNA follows: TGTGCCATCAGTACGGACAGGTCTAATCAGTACTTC.

Worth noting for this clonotype: A much larger clone lies a single base off, so this may be a read error. The rearrangement uses TRBV7-2 and TRBJ1-5, with no clear D. Germline V CDR1 and CDR2: SGHTA, FQGNSA. The CDR3 sequence is 13 residues long. The CDR3: CANSSTGGQPQHF. Here the CDR3 DNA reads TGTGCCAACAGCTCGACCGGTGGTCAGCCCCAGCATTTT.

The V and J genes are TRBV7-8 and TRBJ1-1; D might be TRBD1 (6 bases). Trimming took off 0 bases at V and 2 bases at J, with 13 bases between the two ends. The V gene's germline CDR1 is SGHVS and CDR2 FQNEAQ. The CDR3 is 16 amino acids. The CDR3 loop is CASSLAAGAHNTEAFF. The DNA of the CDR3 is TGTGCCAGCAGCTTAGCAGCGGGGGCACACAACACTGAAGCTTTCTTT.

This clonotype has just a few counts. One end of the junction fails to match germline, which may point to a read error. The chain recombines TRBV29-1 with TRBJ2-7; possibly TRBD1 or TRBD2 for D (6 bases each). This CDR3 comprises 13 residues. In germline, CDR1 is SQVTM, CDR2 ANQGSEA. The CDR3 coding sequence is TGCAGCGTGGGGGGCGGCAGCATATACGGGCAGTACTTC. It specifies CSVGGGSIYGQYF.

The chain joins TRBV7-2 to TRBJ2-7, with 7 nucleotides matching TRBD2. With V trimmed by 6 bases and J by 2 bases, 13 bases remained unmatched. The CDR3 sequence is 16 residues long. The germline V gene has CDR1 SGHTA and CDR2 FQGNSA. This CDR3 is CASSYHRGVATYEQYF. CDR3 coding DNA: TGTGCCAGCAGTTACCACCGGGGGGTAGCGACCTACGAGCAGTACTTC.

This chain joins TRBV11-1 and TRBJ2-3, with D maybe TRBD1 (5 bases). The germline V and J ends were trimmed by 7 bases and 4 bases, with 15 bases remaining between them. Per the germline V gene, CDR1 is SGHAT and CDR2 is FQDESV (reference sequence). The CDR3 covers 14 residues. The CDR3 reads CASTPIGDADTQYF. CDR3 DNA sequence: TGTGCCAGCACCCCTATAGGGGATGCAGATACGCAGTATTTT.

The chain recombines TRBV7-9 with TRBJ2-5, with TRBD1 matching over 9 bases. The trim removed 7 bases at V and 1 base at J, leaving 16 bases unmatched. Germline CDR1 and CDR2: SEHNR and FQNEAQ (reference sequence). This CDR3 comprises 18 residues. DNA for the CDR3: TGTGCCAGCAAGGAAGACAGGGGGAGCGAGCGCACCCAAGAGACCCAGTACTTC. Amino acid sequence: CASKEDRGSERTQETQYF.

This clonotype came up a few times. V usage is TRBV7-2 and J usage is TRBJ1-5, with 7 bases identical to TRBD1. From germline, CDR1 is SGHTA and CDR2 FQGNSA. The CDR3 sequence is 17 residues long. The trim removed 2 bases at V and 6 bases at J, leaving 13 bases unmatched. CDR3 loop: CASSLKITGVDSQPQHF. The CDR3, as DNA: TGTGCCAGCAGCTTAAAAATCACAGGGGTTGACAGTCAGCCCCAGCATTTT. Full variable domain (rest looked up from reference TRBV7-2 and TRBJ1-5): GAGVSQSPSNKVTEKGKDVELRCDPISGHTALYWYRQSLGQGLEFLIYFQGNSAPDKSGLPSDRFSAERTGGSVSTLTIQRTQQEDSAVYLCASSLKITGVDSQPQHFGDGTRLSIL.

This clonotype was counted many times. This chain uses TRBV12-3 or TRBV12-4 with TRBJ2-6; D is possibly TRBD1 or TRBD2 (5 bases each). This CDR3 is 15 amino acids long. Between the trimmed V and J ends, which lost 3 bases and 1 base, there was a span of 7 bases. The CDR3 loop is CASSFWGSGANVLTF. The DNA of the CDR3 is TGTGCCAGCAGTTTCTGGGGGTCTGGGGCCAACGTCCTGACTTTC.

This chain links TRBV4-3 with TRBJ2-5; D possibly corresponds to TRBD1 (6 bases). V lost 1 base and J 4 bases, leaving 16 bases between the germline ends. Germline loops: CDR1 LGHNA, CDR2 YSLEER. The CDR3 runs to 16 residues. In DNA, the CDR3 is TGCGCCAGCAGCCAAGCCTCCGGGACACCGAGAGAGACCCAGTACTTC. Its protein product is CASSQASGTPRETQYF.

The rearrangement links TRBV7-8 to TRBJ2-7, with 12 nucleotides matching TRBD1. The CDR3 has 15 residues. Trimming cost V 6 bases and J 7 bases; bases outside gene matches: 10. Germline V gene data show CDR1 as SGHVS and CDR2 as FQNEAQ. The CDR3 DNA is TGTGCCAGCAGTTCTCCGGGACAGGGGGCAGAAGAGCAGTACTTC. Amino acids: CASSSPGQGAEEQYF. Full variable domain (rest looked up from reference TRBV7-8 and TRBJ2-7): GAGVSQSPRYKVAKRGQDVALRCDPISGHVSLFWYQQALGQGPEFLTYFQNEAQLDKSGLPSDRFFAERPEGSVSTLKIQRTQQEDSAVYLCASSSPGQGAEEQYFGPGTRLTVT.

The rearrangement links TRBV20-1 to TRBJ2-5; 11 nucleotides align to TRBD2. Germline CDR1 reads DFQATT; CDR2 reads SNEGSKA (reference sequence). The CDR3 runs to 15 residues. Unmatched junction bases numbered 10, after V lost 4 bases and J lost 6 bases. This CDR3 reads CSAMGLAGGQKTQYF. Written as DNA, the CDR3 is TGCAGTGCTATGGGGCTAGCGGGGGGACAAAAGACCCAGTACTTC.

The V call is TRBV19, the J call TRBJ1-3; the D is unclear. The CDR3 is made up of 14 amino acids. Trimming left V 5 bases short and J 2 bases short, with 10 bases between. Germline CDR1 is LNHDA and CDR2 is SQIVND (reference sequence). This chain's CDR3 is CASSSSLPGNTIYF. CDR3 sequence (DNA): TGTGCCAGTAGTTCGTCCTTACCTGGAAACACCATATATTTT.

Comments on this clonotype: This could be a read error, since a much larger clone is one nucleotide away. The chain couples TRBV5-1 to TRBJ1-1, with 8 bases lining up with TRBD1. The CDR3 has 15 residues. Germline values: CDR1 SGHRS, CDR2 YFSETQ. The CDR3 DNA sequence: TGCGCCAGCAGCTTGGGGACAGGGAATTTCGCTGAAACTTTCTTT. Its protein product is CASSLGTGNFAETFF.